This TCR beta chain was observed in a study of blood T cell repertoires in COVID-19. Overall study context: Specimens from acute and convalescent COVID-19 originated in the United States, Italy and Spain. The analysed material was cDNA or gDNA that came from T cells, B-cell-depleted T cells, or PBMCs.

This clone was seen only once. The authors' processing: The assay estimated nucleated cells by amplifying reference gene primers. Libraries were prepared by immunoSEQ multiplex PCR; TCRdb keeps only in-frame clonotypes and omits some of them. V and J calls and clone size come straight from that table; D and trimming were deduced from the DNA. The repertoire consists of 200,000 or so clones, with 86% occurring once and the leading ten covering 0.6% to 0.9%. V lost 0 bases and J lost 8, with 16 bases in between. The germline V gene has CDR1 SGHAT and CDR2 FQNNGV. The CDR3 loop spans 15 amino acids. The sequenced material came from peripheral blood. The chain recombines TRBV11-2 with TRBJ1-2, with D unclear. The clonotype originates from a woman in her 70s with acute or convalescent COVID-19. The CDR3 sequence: CASSLDFWGGSGYTF. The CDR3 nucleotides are TGTGCCAGCAGCTTAGATTTTTGGGGAGGTAGCGGCTACACCTTC.